Detailed here is one T cell receptor beta chain. The antigen remains undetermined. The data stem from a study of shared clonotypes between healthy human individuals. The trim removed 0 bases at V and 1 base at J, leaving 8 bases unmatched. The germline V gene encodes CDR1 SGHDN and CDR2 FVKESK. The CDR3 is 17 amino acids. Study-wide points: Generation probabilities were higher for clonotypes shared across all four sorted-subset donors than for unshared ones.

Some clones are missing from TCRdb's copy, which holds only in-frame ones; the method was immunoSEQ multiplex PCR. The sample consists of 95,000 to 120,000 clones, about 67% of them appearing once. The clonotype originates from a young woman in good health. This chain connects TRBV14 to TRBJ2-5; 7 bases match TRBD2. The sequencing input was memory CD8+ T cells sorted from blood. Sample subset: CD45RO+ cells pooled with CCR7-negative TemRA cells. This chain's CDR3 is CASSQDSLAERQETQYF. In nucleotides, the CDR3 is TGTGCCAGCAGCCAAGATAGTCTAGCGGAACGCCAAGAGACCCAGTACTTC.